This T cell receptor beta chain was identified during a study of cytomegalovirus exposure and HLA in healthy donors. General observations from the study: Per published reports, the classifier diagnosed cytomegalovirus status with high specificity and sensitivity. The study put about 180 TCR beta chains on its list as cytomegalovirus-associated. According to a subsequent analysis, TCR clusters from the first cohort were inclined to appear together in the 110 or so validation repertoires. While the bulk of TCR sequences proved rare, some public TCRs turned up in many donors.

A word on this clone: Its specificity is unknown.

Sequenced by immunoSEQ multiplex PCR; TCRdb stores in-frame clones only, minus some. This table holds approximately 150,000 clones, 91% found once. Germline V gene sequence: CDR1 SGHAT, CDR2 FQNNGV. Losses at the gene ends were 1 base for V and 6 bases for J; bases not matched to a gene: 11. This CDR3 has 17 amino acids. The sequenced sample was PBMCs. V and J are TRBV11-2 and TRBJ2-1; TRBD2 matches 8 bases. The sequence was collected from a man between 18 and 29 years old in good health and CMV-seronegative. The CDR3 sequence: CASSLVAGGLRGNEQFF. Written as DNA, the CDR3 is TGTGCCAGCAGCTTAGTGGCGGGAGGCCTCCGGGGCAATGAGCAGTTCTTC.